This T cell receptor (beta chain) was recorded in a study of CD8 T cells in ankylosing spondylitis. This CDR3 is 15 amino acids long. V lost 5 bases to trimming and J lost 3 bases, with 17 bases between them. TCRdb re-called the 5' RACE reads through MiXCR, storing one row per CDR3 protein. The sample includes fewer than 750,000 distinct CDR3 sequences, about 20% of them seen just once. As regards this clonotype: Its target is not known.

Findings of the study overall: Ankylosing spondylitis blood seemed to carry a telltale TCR beta motif made of fewer than ten highly homologous variants.

The chain couples TRBV12-3 or TRBV12-4 to TRBJ2-7; tentatively, D is TRBD1 (6 bases). The TCR was taken from a male donor with ankylosing spondylitis. What was sequenced was blood, either unsorted or a sorted T cell fraction (not recorded which). The chain's CDR3 is CASSPTRGTIYEQYF. The DNA for the CDR3 is TGTGCCAGCAGTCCCACTAGGGGGACCATCTACGAGCAGTACTTC.